Listed below are T cell receptor beta chains from one sample, sequenced in a study of blood T cell repertoires in COVID-19. Repertoires were generated with immunoSEQ multiplex PCR, while TCRdb's copy carries only in-frame clones and drops some. The sample shows approximately 52,000 clones, just over 85% of them seen only once. The source material was peripheral blood. Source of these receptors: a man between 70 and 80 years old with acute or convalescent COVID-19. CDR3s include the opening cysteine and the closing phenylalanine or tryptophan. D genes are given only for firm matches.

v_gene	d_gene	len	j_gene	CDR3nt	CDR3aa
TRBV4-1	-	13	TRBJ1-4	TGCGCCAGCAGCCCCCGACTGATTGAAAAACTGTTTTTT	CASSPRLIEKLFF
TRBV7-6	-	17	TRBJ1-4	TGTGCCAGCACCCGCGGGGGAGGCGGAGACAGGAATGAAAAACTGTTTTTT	CASTRGGGGDRNEKLFF
TRBV5-6	-	13	TRBJ2-5	TGTGCCAGCAGCTTGGTCTCCCAAGAGACCCAGTACTTC	CASSLVSQETQYF
TRBV4-2	-	13	TRBJ2-1	TGTGCCAGCAGCCAAGGGACAAACAATGAGCAGTTCTTC	CASSQGTNNEQFF
TRBV19	-	14	TRBJ2-7	TGTGCCAGTAGTGAAGAGAGACAGGTTCGCGAGCAGTACTTC	CASSEERQVREQYF
TRBV15	TRBD2	14	TRBJ2-1	TGTGCCACCACCGCGGGGGGGCGGAGGAATGAGCAGTTCTTC	CATTAGGRRNEQFF
TRBV6-2/TRBV6-3	-	14	TRBJ1-4	TGTGCCAGCAGTTACTCGAACGGGTATGAAAAACTGTTTTTT	CASSYSNGYEKLFF
TRBV3-1/TRBV3-2	TRBD2	14	TRBJ2-7	TGTGCCAGCAGCCAGGACCGGACTAGTTACGAGCAGTACTTC	CASSQDRTSYEQYF
TRBV7-9	TRBD1	15	TRBJ1-2	TGTGCCAGCAGCTTAGGGGGACAGGGAGTACGTGGCTACACCTTC	CASSLGGQGVRGYTF
TRBV7-2	TRBD1	14	TRBJ1-4	TGTGCCAGCAGCTTGGACAGGGGAGGTGAAAAACTGTTTTTT	CASSLDRGGEKLFF
TRBV10-3	TRBD2	18	TRBJ2-7	TGTGCCATCGGGGGGGGATACACGGGACTAGCGGGAGTGTACGAGCAGTACTTC	CAIGGGYTGLAGVYEQYF
TRBV4-1	-	15	TRBJ2-2	TGCGCCAGCAGCCAAGATGGCAGATACACCGGGGAGCTGTTTTTT	CASSQDGRYTGELFF
TRBV25-1	TRBD1	15	TRBJ1-2	TGTGCCAGCACCCCGGACAGGCCGTCTAACTATGGCTACACCTTC	CASTPDRPSNYGYTF
TRBV4-1	-	16	TRBJ1-5	TGCGCCAGCAGCCAAGTCGTGTACAGTCGGAATCAGCCCCAGCATTTT	CASSQVVYSRNQPQHF
TRBV5-6	TRBD1	18	TRBJ2-3	TGTGCCAGCAGCTTGAACTTAGGGACAGGGAGGACCACAGATACGCAGTATTTT	CASSLNLGTGRTTDTQYF
TRBV4-1	-	15	TRBJ2-7	TGCGCCAGCAGCCAAGAACCAGGGTACGACTACGAGCAGTACTTC	CASSQEPGYDYEQYF
TRBV5-5	-	14	TRBJ1-2	TGTGCCAGCAGCTTGTACGGGGGGCAGACCCGCTACACCTTC	CASSLYGGQTRYTF
TRBV9	-	13	TRBJ1-1	TGTGCCAGCAGCGCCGGGGTTGAGGGTGAAGCTTTCTTT	CASSAGVEGEAFF
TRBV7-9	TRBD1	14	TRBJ1-1	TGTGCCAGCAGCTATACAGGGGCAACCCGCGAAGCTTTCTTT	CASSYTGATREAFF
TRBV10-3	-	12	TRBJ1-2	TGTGCCATCAGGCCAGGAAACTATGGCTACACCTTC	CAIRPGNYGYTF
TRBV29-1	-	14	TRBJ2-1	TGCAGCTTTTCCGAGGTTTTATCCTACAATGAGCAGTTCTTC	CSFSEVLSYNEQFF
TRBV6-5	-	14	TRBJ1-1	TGTGCCAGCAGGTCTGGAGGGGCGAACACTGAAGCTTTCTTT	CASRSGGANTEAFF
TRBV15	TRBD2	16	TRBJ2-1	TGTGCCACCAGCAGAGACAGGACTAGTCCCTACAATGAGCAGTTCTTC	CATSRDRTSPYNEQFF
TRBV6-2/TRBV6-3	-	20	TRBJ2-6	TGTGCCAGCAGTTACAAAGGGGGTACTACCCAACTCTCTGGGGCCAACGTCCTGACTTTC	CASSYKGGTTQLSGANVLTF
TRBV19	-	17	TRBJ2-2	TGTGCCAGTATTGGAGGTTGGGAGACTCAAAACACCGGGGAGCTGTTTTTT	CASIGGWETQNTGELFF
TRBV5-6	TRBD2	18	TRBJ2-7	TGTGCCAGCAGCCCCCACCTAAGACTAGCGGGAGGACTCGGGGAGCAGTACTTC	CASSPHLRLAGGLGEQYF
TRBV21-1	-	15	TRBJ2-5	TGTGCCAGCAGGACTAGGAGGGGACTCAAAGAGACCCAGTACTTC	CASRTRRGLKETQYF
TRBV6-5	-	15	TRBJ1-1	TGTGCCAGCAGCCCGCGGACAGCAATGAACACTGAAGCTTTCTTT	CASSPRTAMNTEAFF